The rows below give T cell receptor beta chains drawn from one sample of a study of blood T cells in healthy people across ages. TCRdb re-analysed the 5' RACE reads in MiXCR, keeping a single row per CDR3 protein. The repertoire holds 380,000 or so distinct CDR3 sequences, about 52% seen once, with around 53% in the top ten. The sample consisted of blood. Receptor source: a man aged 55 to 69 in good health. The CDR3 runs from the conserved cysteine through the conserved F or W. A D gene is named only where the DNA matches it firmly. Expanded clones get a size class; other rows say once, few or many, or leave the size out.

TRBJ2-5 | TRBD2 | TRBV27 | few | TGTGCCAGCAGCTTTTTCGCGGGAGGGCCCGCGGAGACCCAGTACTTC | CASSFFAGGPAETQYF
TRBJ2-7 | NA | TRBV4-1 | NA | TGCGCCAGCAGCCAAACCCTCGAAAAGGACCAGTACTTC | CASSQTLEKDQYF
TRBJ1-3 | NA | TRBV12-3/TRBV12-4 | NA | TGTGCCAGCAAGATAATGGGGTGGGGAAACACCATATATTTT | CASKIMGWGNTIYF
TRBJ2-5 | NA | TRBV24-1 | few | TGTGCCACCAGTGATCCTGACCCTACCCAAGAGACCCAGTACTTC | CATSDPDPTQETQYF
TRBJ1-2 | TRBD1 | TRBV14 | few | TGTGCCAGCAGCCAAGACCTGGACAGGGCGTATGGCTACACCTTC | CASSQDLDRAYGYTF
TRBJ2-5 | TRBD2 | TRBV9 | NA | TGTGCCAGCAGCACAACTAGCGGGGGGGCCCAAGAGACCCAGTACTTC | CASSTTSGGAQETQYF
TRBJ2-3 | NA | TRBV6-2/TRBV6-3 | NA | TGTGCCAGCAGTTACGGTAGCGACCCAACAGATACGCAGTATTTT | CASSYGSDPTDTQYF
TRBJ2-3 | TRBD2 | TRBV5-6 | NA | TGTGCCAGCAGCTTGGAAATAGCGGGGGCAGATACGCAGTATTTT | CASSLEIAGADTQYF
TRBJ2-1 | TRBD2 | TRBV9 | NA | TGTGCCAGCAGCGTAGCTAGCGGAGTCTACAATGAGCAGTTCTTC | CASSVASGVYNEQFF
TRBJ2-7 | NA | TRBV29-1 | many | TGCAGCGTTGAGGAACCGCCTAACGAGCAGTACTTC | CSVEEPPNEQYF
TRBJ2-1 | TRBD2 | TRBV7-2 | NA | TGTGCCAGCAGCTCCCTGTTAGCGGGTGAGCAGTTCTTC | CASSSLLAGEQFF
TRBJ2-1 | TRBD2 | TRBV12-3/TRBV12-4 | NA | TGTGCCAGCAGTTACCCCGGGACTAGCCTTAGTAATGAGCAGTTCTTC | CASSYPGTSLSNEQFF
TRBJ2-7 | NA | TRBV7-2 | few | TGTGCCAGCAGCCTGCCCTACTACGAGCAGTACTTC | CASSLPYYEQYF
TRBJ1-6 | NA | TRBV20-1 | NA | TGCAGTGCTACGGCAGGGAAATCACCCCTCCACTTT | CSATAGKSPLHF
TRBJ2-7 | NA | TRBV3-1 | NA | TGTGCCAGCAGCCAAGCGATTCAGGGGTCGTACGAGCAGTACTTC | CASSQAIQGSYEQYF
TRBJ2-1 | NA | TRBV5-1 | few | TGCGCCAGCAGCTCCCACAATGAGCAGTTCTTC | CASSSHNEQFF
TRBJ2-7 | NA | TRBV29-1 | NA | TGCAGCGTTGAGGGGTACGAGCAGTACTTC | CSVEGYEQYF
TRBJ2-7 | NA | TRBV5-5 | once | TGTGCCAGCAGCCAGCCGGGACTGGAATACGAGCAGTACTTC | CASSQPGLEYEQYF